This TCR beta chain originates from a study of cytomegalovirus exposure and HLA in healthy donors. Overall study context: In an early release, HLA-typed donors contributed tens of millions of unique TCR sequences. Findings and caveats of the study: Within an earlier analysis, most TCR beta V segments proved productive either about 87% or about 30% of the time. By HLA locus, TCR association rates varied in a later analysis, with DRB1 showing the most and HLA-C the fewest.

On this clone itself: The antigen remains unidentified.

Researchers ran the PCR with 60 Vbeta and 13 Jbeta primers. Assay: immunoSEQ multiplex PCR; the TCRdb copy retains only in-frame clones and omits some. The sample shows some 70,000 clones, around 74% of them seen only once. CDR3 length equals 16 residues. Trimming took 0 bases from V and 3 from J; bases not matched to a gene: 7. The germline gives CDR1 SGHDT, CDR2 YYEEEE. Sequenced input: PBMCs. This TCR came from a male donor in good health and CMV-seropositive. The rearrangement joins TRBV5-6 to TRBJ2-5; TRBD2 aligns across 8 bases. CDR3 sequence reads: CASSLAGGRGKETQYF. The CDR3 coding sequence is TGTGCCAGCAGCTTGGCGGGGGGGCGCGGAAAAGAGACCCAGTACTTC.